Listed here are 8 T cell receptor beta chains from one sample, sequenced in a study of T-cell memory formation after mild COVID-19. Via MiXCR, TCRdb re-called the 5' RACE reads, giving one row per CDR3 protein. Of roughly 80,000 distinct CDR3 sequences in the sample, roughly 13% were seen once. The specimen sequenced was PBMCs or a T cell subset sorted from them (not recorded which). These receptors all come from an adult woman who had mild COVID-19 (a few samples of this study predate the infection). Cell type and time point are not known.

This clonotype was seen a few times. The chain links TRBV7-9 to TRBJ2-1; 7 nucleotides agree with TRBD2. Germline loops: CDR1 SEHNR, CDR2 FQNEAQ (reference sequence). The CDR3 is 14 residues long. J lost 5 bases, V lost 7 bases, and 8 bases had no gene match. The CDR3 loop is CASNGGLGNNEQFF. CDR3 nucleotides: TGTGCCAGCAACGGGGGGTTGGGAAACAATGAGCAGTTCTTC. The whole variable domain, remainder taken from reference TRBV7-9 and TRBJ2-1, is DTGVSQNPRHKITKRGQNVTFRCDPISEHNRLYWYRQTLGQGPEFLTYFQNEAQLEKSRLLSDRFSAERPKGSFSTLEIQRTEQGDSAMYLCASNGGLGNNEQFFGPGTRLTVL.

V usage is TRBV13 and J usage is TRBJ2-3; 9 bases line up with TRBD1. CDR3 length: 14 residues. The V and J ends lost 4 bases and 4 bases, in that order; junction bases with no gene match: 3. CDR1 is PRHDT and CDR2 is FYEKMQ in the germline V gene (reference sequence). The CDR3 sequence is CASSSRTGADTQYF. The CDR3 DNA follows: TGTGCCAGCAGCTCCAGGACAGGGGCAGATACGCAGTATTTT.

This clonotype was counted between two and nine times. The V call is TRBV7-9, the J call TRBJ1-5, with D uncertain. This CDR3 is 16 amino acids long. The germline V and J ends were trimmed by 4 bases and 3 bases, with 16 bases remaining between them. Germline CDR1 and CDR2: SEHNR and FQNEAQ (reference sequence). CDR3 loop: CASSSWALDLNQPQHF. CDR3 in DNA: TGTGCCAGCAGCTCCTGGGCCCTAGATCTCAATCAGCCCCAGCATTTT. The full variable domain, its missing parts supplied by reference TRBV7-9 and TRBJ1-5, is DTGVSQNPRHKITKRGQNVTFRCDPISEHNRLYWYRQTLGQGPEFLTYFQNEAQLEKSRLLSDRFSAERPKGSFSTLEIQRTEQGDSAMYLCASSSWALDLNQPQHFGDGTRLSIL.

In nucleotides, the CDR3 is TGTGCCAGCAGTGAATTCGTACTAGCGGGAGGTGAGCAGTTCTTC. This sequence encodes CASSEFVLAGGEQFF. The chain carries TRBV25-1 and TRBJ2-1; 12 bases match TRBD2. The J segment lost 9 bases and the V segment lost 1 base, leaving 4 bases of the junction unmatched. Germline V gene lookup returns CDR1 MGHDK and CDR2 SYGVNS. The CDR3 sequence is 15 residues long.

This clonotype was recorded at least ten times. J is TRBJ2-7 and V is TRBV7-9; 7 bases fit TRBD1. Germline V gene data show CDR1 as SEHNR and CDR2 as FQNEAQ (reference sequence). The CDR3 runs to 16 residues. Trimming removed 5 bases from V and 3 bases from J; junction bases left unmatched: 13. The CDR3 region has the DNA TGTGCCAGCAGCCATTTGGAAAGGGACAGCTTCTACGAGCAGTACTTC. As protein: CASSHLERDSFYEQYF.

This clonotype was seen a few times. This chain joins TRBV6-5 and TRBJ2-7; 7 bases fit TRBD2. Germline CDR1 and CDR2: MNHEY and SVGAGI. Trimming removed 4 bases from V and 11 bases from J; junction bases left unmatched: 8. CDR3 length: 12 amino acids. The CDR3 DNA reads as TGTGCCAGCAGTTCCCCGGGACTAATAAAGTACTTC. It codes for CASSSPGLIKYF.

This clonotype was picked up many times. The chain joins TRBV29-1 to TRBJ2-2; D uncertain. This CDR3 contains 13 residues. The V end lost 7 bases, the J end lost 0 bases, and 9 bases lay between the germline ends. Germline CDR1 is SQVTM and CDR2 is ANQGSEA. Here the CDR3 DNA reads TGCAGCGGAACAGAGGCGAACACCGGGGAGCTGTTTTTT. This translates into CSGTEANTGELFF.

The DNA for the CDR3 is TGTGCCTGGACCACCGGGGCACTCTACGAGCAGTACTTC. Residues: CAWTTGALYEQYF. This chain joins TRBV30 and TRBJ2-7; the D gene could be TRBD1 or TRBD2 (5 bases each). V was pared by 4 bases and J by 3 bases, with 13 bases between. The CDR3 is 13 residues long. Germline assignment: CDR1 GTSNPN and CDR2 SVGIG (reference sequence).